This section outlines one T cell receptor (beta chain) sequence together with its context. The antigen remains undetermined. The V end lost 4 bases, the J end lost 8 bases, and 15 bases lay between the germline ends. The CDR3 loop spans 14 amino acids. The V gene's germline CDR1 is SGHNT and CDR2 YYREEE (reference sequence). This sample stems from a study of identifying expanded T cells in peripheral blood. Study-wide findings and caveats: Variance in clone template counts between approximately 2-week samples significantly increased with total template count across all healthy donors. About 1.2 clones differed between technical replicates, versus approximately 16 and 20 over time.

Healthy donors had no documented immune events, such as infections, while sampled. The data were produced by immunoSEQ multiplex PCR, yet TCRdb's version contains in-frame clones alone and is incomplete. This sample has 85,000 to 100,000 clones; approximately 90% occur once, and the top ten carry roughly 4.2%. V is TRBV5-4 and J is TRBJ1-4, with D unclear. This sequence originates from a person aged 18 to 70 in good health. Sequencing was performed on blood. The CDR3 protein is CASSAGSSREKLFF. As DNA, the CDR3 is TGTGCCAGCAGCGCGGGCTCCAGTCGGGAAAAACTGTTTTTT.